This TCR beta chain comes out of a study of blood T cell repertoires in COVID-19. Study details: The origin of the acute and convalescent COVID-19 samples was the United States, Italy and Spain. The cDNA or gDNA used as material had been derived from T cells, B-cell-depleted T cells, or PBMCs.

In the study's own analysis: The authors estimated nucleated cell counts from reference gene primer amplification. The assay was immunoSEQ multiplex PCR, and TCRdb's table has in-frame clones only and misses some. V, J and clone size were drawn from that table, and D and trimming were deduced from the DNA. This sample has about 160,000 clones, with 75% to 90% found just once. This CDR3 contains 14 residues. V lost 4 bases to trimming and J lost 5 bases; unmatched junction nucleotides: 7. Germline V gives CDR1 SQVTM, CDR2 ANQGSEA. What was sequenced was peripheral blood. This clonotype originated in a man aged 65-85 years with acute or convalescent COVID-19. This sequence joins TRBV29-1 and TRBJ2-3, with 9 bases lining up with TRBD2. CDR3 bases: TGCAGCGTTGTCCCCGGGACTAGCCTAGATACGCAGTATTTT. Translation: CSVVPGTSLDTQYF.